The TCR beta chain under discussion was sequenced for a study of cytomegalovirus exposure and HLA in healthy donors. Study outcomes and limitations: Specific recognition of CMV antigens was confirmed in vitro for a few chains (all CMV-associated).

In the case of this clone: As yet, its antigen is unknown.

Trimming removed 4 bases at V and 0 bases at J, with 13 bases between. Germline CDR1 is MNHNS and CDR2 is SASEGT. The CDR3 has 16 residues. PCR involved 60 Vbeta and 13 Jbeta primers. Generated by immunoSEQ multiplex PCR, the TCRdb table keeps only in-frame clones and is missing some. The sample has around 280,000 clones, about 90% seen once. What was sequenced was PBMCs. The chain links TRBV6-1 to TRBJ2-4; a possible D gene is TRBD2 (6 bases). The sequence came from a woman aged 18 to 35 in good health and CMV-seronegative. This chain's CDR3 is CASSGPGELAKNIQYF. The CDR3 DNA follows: TGTGCCAGCAGTGGGCCGGGGGAATTAGCCAAAAACATTCAGTACTTC.